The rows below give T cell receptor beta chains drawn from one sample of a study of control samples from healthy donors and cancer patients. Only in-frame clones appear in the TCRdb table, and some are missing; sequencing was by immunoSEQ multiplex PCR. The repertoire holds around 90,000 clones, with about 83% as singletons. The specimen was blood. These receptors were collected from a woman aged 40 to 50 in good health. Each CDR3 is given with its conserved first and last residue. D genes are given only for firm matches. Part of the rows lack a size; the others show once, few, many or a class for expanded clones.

TGTGCCAGCAGCCAACGCAGCTCTGGGGCCAACGTCCTGACTTTC	CASSQRSSGANVLTF	TRBJ2-6	-	-	TRBV7-2
TGTGCCATCTCCGGCAGGGGGTACGACACCGGGGAGCTGTTTTTT	CAISGRGYDTGELFF	TRBJ2-2	-	TRBD1	TRBV28
TGTGCCAGCAGTTTATCGGGGACAGGGGTTTATCTCGAGCAGTACTTC	CASSLSGTGVYLEQYF	TRBJ2-7	-	TRBD1	TRBV27
TGTGCCAGCAGCTTCGGGACAGGGGTGGTGGGGAACTATGGCTACACCTTC	CASSFGTGVVGNYGYTF	TRBJ1-2	once	TRBD1	TRBV5-4
TGTGCCAGCTCACTGGGACAGGGAGGGATCAACACTGAAGCTTTCTTT	CASSLGQGGINTEAFF	TRBJ1-1	-	TRBD1	TRBV18
TGTGCCAGCAACTCGGGACAGGGACACTACGAGCAGTACTTC	CASNSGQGHYEQYF	TRBJ2-7	-	TRBD1	TRBV2
TGTGCCAGCAGCTTGGACAGGGTCTCCTACGAGCAGTACTTC	CASSLDRVSYEQYF	TRBJ2-7	-	-	TRBV5-5
TGTGCCAGCAGATCCGGGGCCATGCTGTTCTTC	CASRSGAMLFF	TRBJ2-1	-	-	TRBV12-3/TRBV12-4
TGTGCCAGTCGGTTACGAGGGGCGTCGAACACCGGGGAGCTGTTTTTT	CASRLRGASNTGELFF	TRBJ2-2	once	-	TRBV19
TGTGCCAGCAGCTTAGCGGGACTGAACTACGAGCAGTACTTC	CASSLAGLNYEQYF	TRBJ2-7	-	-	TRBV7-2
TGTGCCAGCAGCAAAAGGCCCAGAGCGGGGGGGTTTTACAATGAGCAGTTCTTC	CASSKRPRAGGFYNEQFF	TRBJ2-1	-	-	TRBV21-1
TGTGCCATCAGTGGTGAAGATACGCAGTATTTT	CAISGEDTQYF	TRBJ2-3	-	-	TRBV10-3
TGTGCCTGGAGAGCCCCAGCGGGGGGCCTGAAACCGTACGTGGCCCAGTACTTC	CAWRAPAGGLKPYVAQYF	TRBJ2-5	-	TRBD2	TRBV30
TGTGCCATCAGTGAGGTTGTTGGACTAGCGGGGGCACGCGGTGAGCAGTTCTTC	CAISEVVGLAGARGEQFF	TRBJ2-1	-	TRBD2	TRBV10-3
TGTGCCAGCAGCCAAGACCCGGGACAAGGTCGCTACACCTTC	CASSQDPGQGRYTF	TRBJ1-2	many	-	TRBV3-1/TRBV3-2
TGTGCCAGCAGTTACAACTCGGACAGGGTATTTGAAGCTTTCTTT	CASSYNSDRVFEAFF	TRBJ1-1	-	TRBD1	TRBV6-2/TRBV6-3
TGCGCCAGCAGCCCGAACCCAGGGGCCGGAGAGACCCAGTACTTC	CASSPNPGAGETQYF	TRBJ2-5	-	-	TRBV5-1
TGTGCCAGCAGCCCTAGGCGAACCGAGCTGTCATCCGCAGATACGCAGTATTTT	CASSPRRTELSSADTQYF	TRBJ2-3	-	-	TRBV6-2/TRBV6-3